These T cell receptor beta chains were read from a single sample in a study of CD8 T cells in Susac syndrome. TCRdb re-called the immunoSEQ multiplex PCR reads through MiXCR, storing one row per CDR3 protein. This sample has approximately 100,000 distinct CDR3 sequences, with under 95% found just once. The sequencing input was CD8+ T cells from PBMCs. The receptors here all came from a human donor in good health. The CDR3 runs from the conserved cysteine through the conserved F or W. D genes are given only for firm matches. Size values are once, few and many counts, or a class for expanded clones, and some rows have none.

abundance: -
j_gene: TRBJ2-5
d_gene: TRBD1
v_gene: TRBV5-6
CDR3aa: CASSSTGGVWETQYF
CDR3nt: TGTGCCAGCAGCTCAACAGGGGGCGTGTGGGAGACCCAGTACTTC

abundance: -
j_gene: TRBJ2-7
d_gene: -
v_gene: TRBV10-3
CDR3aa: CAISERVSYEQYF
CDR3nt: TGTGCCATCAGTGAGCGGGTTTCCTACGAGCAGTACTTC

abundance: -
j_gene: TRBJ1-2
d_gene: TRBD1
v_gene: TRBV27
CDR3aa: CASRGTVHDYGYTF
CDR3nt: TGTGCCAGCAGAGGGACAGTACACGACTATGGCTACACCTTC

abundance: -
j_gene: TRBJ2-7
d_gene: -
v_gene: TRBV3-1
CDR3aa: CASSQDRWLSEQYF
CDR3nt: TGTGCCAGCAGCCAAGATAGGTGGCTAAGCGAGCAGTACTTC

abundance: -
j_gene: TRBJ1-2
d_gene: -
v_gene: TRBV20-1
CDR3aa: CSARIGDDYGYTF
CDR3nt: TGCAGTGCTAGAATAGGGGACGACTATGGCTACACCTTC

abundance: -
j_gene: TRBJ1-5
d_gene: -
v_gene: TRBV27
CDR3aa: CASRGGTYQPQHF
CDR3nt: TGTGCCAGCAGAGGGGGTACGTATCAGCCCCAGCATTTT

abundance: -
j_gene: TRBJ1-2
d_gene: -
v_gene: TRBV6-6
CDR3aa: CASSYSKGDGYTF
CDR3nt: TGTGCCAGCAGTTACTCGAAAGGTGATGGCTACACCTTC

abundance: -
j_gene: TRBJ2-7
d_gene: -
v_gene: TRBV4-2
CDR3aa: CASSHTEGANYEQYF
CDR3nt: TGTGCCAGCAGCCATACGGAGGGGGCCAACTACGAGCAGTACTTC

abundance: -
j_gene: TRBJ2-3
d_gene: TRBD2
v_gene: TRBV7-3
CDR3aa: CASSTAGGALDTQYF
CDR3nt: TGTGCCAGCAGCACTGCCGGGGGGGCCTTAGATACGCAGTATTTT

abundance: -
j_gene: TRBJ2-5
d_gene: TRBD2
v_gene: TRBV20-1
CDR3aa: CSAGGTVAGRSQETQYF
CDR3nt: TGCAGTGCTGGAGGAACTGTAGCGGGACGCTCCCAAGAGACCCAGTACTTC

abundance: -
j_gene: TRBJ1-2
d_gene: TRBD1
v_gene: TRBV3-1
CDR3aa: CASSHTRRTGFNGYTF
CDR3nt: TGTGCCAGCAGCCACACACGCCGGACAGGGTTCAATGGCTACACCTTC

abundance: once
j_gene: TRBJ1-5
d_gene: -
v_gene: TRBV7-2
CDR3aa: CASSYGASLHF
CDR3nt: TGTGCCAGCAGCTACGGAGCTTCCCTCCATTTT

abundance: -
j_gene: TRBJ2-2
d_gene: TRBD2
v_gene: TRBV5-4
CDR3aa: CASSAGGGGTGELFF
CDR3nt: TGTGCCAGCAGCGCCGGGGGGGGTGGTACCGGGGAGCTGTTTTTT

abundance: once
j_gene: TRBJ1-1
d_gene: -
v_gene: TRBV7-3
CDR3aa: CASSSNSERGTEAFF
CDR3nt: TGTGCCAGCAGCTCCAACAGCGAACGTGGCACTGAAGCTTTCTTT

abundance: -
j_gene: TRBJ2-3
d_gene: -
v_gene: TRBV9
CDR3aa: CASSAWGMADTQYF
CDR3nt: TGTGCCAGCAGCGCCTGGGGGATGGCAGATACGCAGTATTTT

abundance: -
j_gene: TRBJ1-2
d_gene: -
v_gene: TRBV7-9
CDR3aa: CASSSYSVGDGYTF
CDR3nt: TGTGCCAGCAGCTCCTACAGCGTTGGAGATGGCTACACCTTC

abundance: -
j_gene: TRBJ2-1
d_gene: TRBD1
v_gene: TRBV7-2
CDR3aa: CASSPEPIGTGDNEQFF
CDR3nt: TGTGCCAGCAGCCCCGAGCCCATCGGGACAGGGGACAATGAGCAGTTCTTC

abundance: -
j_gene: TRBJ2-1
d_gene: -
v_gene: TRBV5-1
CDR3aa: CASTLGNEQFF
CDR3nt: TGCGCCAGCACCTTGGGGAATGAGCAGTTCTTC

abundance: -
j_gene: TRBJ1-1
d_gene: -
v_gene: TRBV5-4
CDR3aa: CASSSVGGYSAEAFF
CDR3nt: TGTGCCAGCAGCTCCGTGGGGGGTTATAGCGCTGAAGCTTTCTTT

abundance: -
j_gene: TRBJ2-3
d_gene: TRBD2
v_gene: TRBV14
CDR3aa: CASSQDGTSGKRFNTQYF
CDR3nt: TGTGCCAGCAGCCAAGATGGGACTAGCGGGAAGCGGTTCAATACGCAGTATTTT

abundance: -
j_gene: TRBJ1-5
d_gene: -
v_gene: TRBV7-9
CDR3aa: CASSLGAGTDQPQHF
CDR3nt: TGTGCCAGCAGCTTAGGGGCCGGGACCGATCAGCCCCAGCATTTT

abundance: -
j_gene: TRBJ1-4
d_gene: -
v_gene: TRBV5-4
CDR3aa: CASQAANEKLFF
CDR3nt: TGTGCCAGCCAAGCGGCTAATGAAAAACTGTTTTTT

abundance: once
j_gene: TRBJ1-5
d_gene: -
v_gene: TRBV6-6
CDR3aa: CASSNGQLNQPQHF
CDR3nt: TGTGCCAGCAGTAACGGACAGCTAAATCAGCCCCAGCATTTT

abundance: -
j_gene: TRBJ1-2
d_gene: TRBD1
v_gene: TRBV5-5
CDR3aa: CASSLVLGTGAKGYTF
CDR3nt: TGTGCCAGCAGCTTGGTTTTAGGGACAGGGGCTAAAGGCTACACCTTC

abundance: -
j_gene: TRBJ2-6
d_gene: -
v_gene: TRBV14
CDR3aa: CASSQAGTGANVLTF
CDR3nt: TGTGCCAGCAGCCAAGCTGGTACTGGGGCCAACGTCCTGACTTTC

abundance: -
j_gene: TRBJ1-2
d_gene: -
v_gene: TRBV11-2
CDR3aa: CASSLEAASYGYTF
CDR3nt: TGTGCCAGCAGCTTAGAAGCAGCTAGCTATGGCTACACCTTC

abundance: once
j_gene: TRBJ1-5
d_gene: -
v_gene: TRBV3-1
CDR3aa: CASSQGRRVQPQHF
CDR3nt: TGTGCCAGCAGCCAGGGCAGGCGGGTTCAGCCCCAGCATTTT

abundance: -
j_gene: TRBJ2-1
d_gene: -
v_gene: TRBV5-1
CDR3aa: CASYLTGQRPNEQFF
CDR3nt: TGCGCCAGCTATCTTACAGGGCAACGGCCCAATGAGCAGTTCTTC

abundance: -
j_gene: TRBJ1-4
d_gene: -
v_gene: TRBV20-1
CDR3aa: CSARGNRVREKLFF
CDR3nt: TGCAGTGCTAGGGGGAACAGGGTAAGGGAAAAACTGTTTTTT

abundance: -
j_gene: TRBJ1-5
d_gene: TRBD1
v_gene: TRBV11-2
CDR3aa: CASSLGFIQGGAHQLSQPQHF
CDR3nt: TGTGCCAGCAGCTTAGGGTTCATACAGGGGGGGGCGCATCAACTTTCGCAGCCCCAGCATTTT

abundance: few
j_gene: TRBJ2-7
d_gene: -
v_gene: TRBV3-1
CDR3aa: CASSPGLAKSYEQYF
CDR3nt: TGTGCCAGCAGCCCAGGTTTAGCGAAATCCTACGAGCAGTACTTC

abundance: -
j_gene: TRBJ2-1
d_gene: TRBD2
v_gene: TRBV7-9
CDR3aa: CASRTSGIDNEQFF
CDR3nt: TGTGCCAGCAGAACTAGCGGGATCGACAATGAGCAGTTCTTC

abundance: -
j_gene: TRBJ2-1
d_gene: -
v_gene: TRBV4-2
CDR3aa: CASSQGIRAGNEQFF
CDR3nt: TGTGCCAGCAGCCAAGGGATCCGGGCGGGCAATGAGCAGTTCTTC

abundance: -
j_gene: TRBJ1-1
d_gene: -
v_gene: TRBV11-2
CDR3aa: CASRLEGVPNTEAFF
CDR3nt: TGTGCCAGCAGGCTCGAGGGGGTCCCGAACACTGAAGCTTTCTTT

abundance: -
j_gene: TRBJ1-1
d_gene: TRBD1
v_gene: TRBV6-2/TRBV6-3
CDR3aa: CASSQTGTNTEAFF
CDR3nt: TGTGCCAGCAGCCAGACAGGGACGAACACTGAAGCTTTCTTT

abundance: -
j_gene: TRBJ2-2
d_gene: TRBD1
v_gene: TRBV20-1
CDR3aa: CSARSGGFTGELFF
CDR3nt: TGCAGTGCTAGATCAGGGGGCTTCACCGGGGAGCTGTTTTTT

abundance: once
j_gene: TRBJ2-1
d_gene: TRBD1
v_gene: TRBV2
CDR3aa: CASSQGSHNEQFF
CDR3nt: TGTGCCAGCTCACAGGGGTCCCACAATGAGCAGTTCTTC

abundance: -
j_gene: TRBJ2-7
d_gene: -
v_gene: TRBV5-4
CDR3aa: CASSFEDEQYF
CDR3nt: TGTGCCAGCAGCTTCGAGGACGAGCAGTACTTC

abundance: -
j_gene: TRBJ2-5
d_gene: -
v_gene: TRBV6-2/TRBV6-3
CDR3aa: CASRKETQYF
CDR3nt: TGTGCCAGCAGGAAAGAGACCCAGTACTTC

abundance: -
j_gene: TRBJ1-1
d_gene: TRBD1
v_gene: TRBV5-6
CDR3aa: CASSFSQGTANTEAFF
CDR3nt: TGTGCCAGCAGCTTTTCGCAAGGGACAGCGAACACTGAAGCTTTCTTT

abundance: -
j_gene: TRBJ2-3
d_gene: TRBD2
v_gene: TRBV20-1
CDR3aa: CSAGDFSGIIDTQYF
CDR3nt: TGCAGTGCGGGGGACTTTAGCGGGATCATAGATACGCAGTATTTT

abundance: -
j_gene: TRBJ2-1
d_gene: -
v_gene: TRBV7-6
CDR3aa: CASSLTGTYNEQFF
CDR3nt: TGTGCCAGCAGCTTAACCGGGACCTACAATGAGCAGTTCTTC

abundance: once
j_gene: TRBJ2-1
d_gene: TRBD1
v_gene: TRBV7-9
CDR3aa: CASSLVKGASYNEQFF
CDR3nt: TGTGCCAGCAGCTTGGTTAAGGGGGCCTCCTACAATGAGCAGTTCTTC

abundance: -
j_gene: TRBJ1-1
d_gene: TRBD1
v_gene: TRBV5-1
CDR3aa: CASSLARGLGTEAFF
CDR3nt: TGCGCCAGCAGCCTGGCCAGGGGGCTAGGCACTGAAGCTTTCTTT